This is a list of T cell receptor beta chains from one sample in a study of PD-1 blockade in classical Hodgkin lymphoma. Clones were read by immunoSEQ multiplex PCR, and TCRdb kept only the in-frame ones, dropping some. The sample consists of tens of thousands of clones, 70% to 90% of them appearing once. This sample comprised peripheral blood mononuclear cells (PBMCs), obtained at baseline. Receptors originate from a human donor with classical Hodgkin lymphoma. The CDR3 runs from the conserved cysteine through the conserved F or W. The D gene is left open where the match is weak. Not all rows give a size; the values are once, few, many and, for expanded clones, a class.

NA	TRBV30	NA	TRBJ1-2	CAWSRTRQELYGYTF	TGTGCCTGGAGTCGCACGCGACAGGAGTTATATGGCTACACCTTC
NA	TRBV27	NA	TRBJ1-4	CASSIREGSEKLFF	TGTGCCAGCAGCATTAGGGAGGGGTCTGAAAAACTGTTTTTT
NA	TRBV4-1	NA	TRBJ2-3	CASSPERTDTQYF	TGCGCCAGCAGCCCGGAAAGAACAGATACGCAGTATTTT
NA	TRBV5-1	NA	TRBJ1-4	CASSRARQAQNEKLFF	TGCGCCAGCAGCCGAGCACGACAGGCCCAAAATGAAAAACTGTTTTTT
NA	TRBV7-2	TRBD1	TRBJ2-7	CASSYRDSSYEQYF	TGTGCCAGCAGCTACCGGGACAGCTCCTACGAGCAGTACTTC
once	TRBV19	NA	TRBJ1-2	CASSVTVTNYGYTF	TGTGCCAGTAGCGTGACAGTTACTAACTATGGCTACACCTTC
NA	TRBV2	NA	TRBJ2-7	CASSKQGSYEQYF	TGTGCCAGCAGTAAGCAGGGCTCCTACGAGCAGTACTTC
NA	TRBV7-2	NA	TRBJ2-7	CASSRDGLVSHEQYF	TGTGCCAGCAGCCGAGACGGGCTAGTAAGCCACGAGCAGTACTTC
few	TRBV5-4	TRBD2	TRBJ2-3	CASSLVLAGGSTDTQYF	TGTGCCAGCAGCTTGGTTTTAGCGGGGGGGAGCACAGATACGCAGTATTTT
NA	TRBV12-5	NA	TRBJ1-3	CASGSGEYGNTIYF	TGTGCTAGTGGTTCAGGGGAGTATGGAAACACCATATATTTT
NA	TRBV7-2	TRBD1	TRBJ2-6	CASSLGHRGRSSGANVLTF	TGTGCCAGCAGCTTAGGTCACAGGGGCCGAAGCTCTGGGGCCAACGTCCTGACTTTC
NA	TRBV11-2	TRBD1	TRBJ1-4	CASSLTGQGINEKLFF	TGTGCCAGCAGCTTAACCGGACAGGGGATTAATGAAAAACTGTTTTTT
once	TRBV29-1	NA	TRBJ1-2	CSVLQNNYGYTF	TGCAGCGTCCTCCAGAATAACTATGGCTACACCTTC
NA	TRBV15	TRBD2	TRBJ2-1	CATSMVGGVYNEQFF	TGTGCCACCAGCATGGTTGGGGGGGTCTACAATGAGCAGTTCTTC
NA	TRBV13	NA	TRBJ2-1	CASSLAEHNEQFF	TGTGCCAGCAGCTTAGCGGAGCACAATGAGCAGTTCTTC
NA	TRBV27	TRBD1	TRBJ1-5	CASSFDRDQPQHF	TGTGCCAGCAGTTTCGACAGGGATCAGCCCCAGCATTTT
NA	TRBV11-2	NA	TRBJ1-1	CASSLEGDMNTEAFF	TGTGCCAGCAGCTTAGAAGGCGACATGAACACTGAAGCTTTCTTT
once	TRBV6-5	NA	TRBJ2-7	CASSDMGSYEQYF	TGTGCCAGCTCGGATATGGGTTCCTACGAGCAGTACTTC
few	TRBV2	NA	TRBJ1-1	CASSGLVANTEAFF	TGTGCCAGCAGTGGATTGGTAGCGAACACTGAAGCTTTCTTT
NA	TRBV9	NA	TRBJ2-3	CASSPRGRGDTQYF	TGTGCCAGCAGCCCTCGGGGGCGGGGAGATACGCAGTATTTT
once	TRBV2	NA	TRBJ2-1	CASFFHGANSYNEQFF	TGTGCCAGCTTTTTTCACGGGGCCAACTCCTACAATGAGCAGTTCTTC
few	TRBV7-9	TRBD1	TRBJ1-5	CASSSTGGTGTQPQHF	TGTGCCAGCAGCTCCACGGGAGGGACAGGGACCCAGCCCCAGCATTTT
few	TRBV27	TRBD1	TRBJ1-5	CASSQGQGVQPQHF	TGTGCCAGCAGTCAAGGACAGGGGGTTCAGCCCCAGCATTTT
NA	TRBV9	TRBD2	TRBJ2-1	CASNLYAGDLNEQFF	TGTGCCAGCAACCTATACGCGGGAGACCTCAATGAGCAGTTCTTC
once	TRBV7-8	TRBD1	TRBJ2-7	CASSLRDSVSYEQYF	TGTGCCAGCAGCCTCCGGGACAGTGTTTCCTACGAGCAGTACTTC
NA	TRBV7-6	NA	TRBJ1-5	CASSLSRDIYSNQPQHF	TGTGCCAGCAGCTTAAGTAGGGACATCTATAGCAATCAGCCCCAGCATTTT
NA	TRBV9	NA	TRBJ1-2	CASSVEAGYGYTF	TGTGCCAGCAGCGTAGAGGCAGGATATGGCTACACCTTC
NA	TRBV29-1	NA	TRBJ1-5	CSVDPTDKTRSNQPQHF	TGCAGCGTAGACCCCACCGACAAAACCCGCAGCAATCAGCCCCAGCATTTT
once	TRBV4-3	TRBD1	TRBJ2-7	CASSQDDRDLYEQYF	TGCGCCAGCAGCCAGGATGACAGGGACCTGTACGAGCAGTACTTC
NA	TRBV6-5	TRBD1	TRBJ1-5	CASSPLETGDQPQHF	TGTGCCAGCAGTCCCCTCGAAACAGGGGACCAGCCCCAGCATTTT
NA	TRBV19	NA	TRBJ2-7	CASADRKGVDEQYF	TGTGCCAGTGCGGACCGTAAGGGTGTTGACGAGCAGTACTTC
NA	TRBV7-2	TRBD1	TRBJ1-5	CASSSRGTGDQPQHF	TGTGCCAGCAGCTCGCGCGGGACAGGGGATCAGCCCCAGCATTTT
NA	TRBV6-6	NA	TRBJ1-3	CASSYSGASGNTIYF	TGTGCCAGCAGTTACTCGGGGGCCTCTGGAAACACCATATATTTT
NA	TRBV28	NA	TRBJ1-1	CASSPLTELNTEAFF	TGTGCCAGCAGTCCCCTGACAGAGCTGAACACTGAAGCTTTCTTT
NA	TRBV7-8	NA	TRBJ2-5	CASSLVLQETQYF	TGTGCCAGCAGCTTAGTGCTACAAGAGACCCAGTACTTC
NA	TRBV7-9	NA	TRBJ1-5	CASSSLLAPNQPQHF	TGTGCCAGCAGCTCTCTTCTGGCCCCCAATCAGCCCCAGCATTTT
NA	TRBV2	NA	TRBJ2-2	CASRDSLMVGELFF	TGTGCCAGCAGGGACAGTTTAATGGTCGGGGAGCTGTTTTTT
NA	TRBV9	NA	TRBJ2-7	CASSVAGQGGSEQYF	TGTGCCAGCAGCGTAGCTGGGCAGGGAGGCAGCGAGCAGTACTTC
once	TRBV6-1	NA	TRBJ1-1	CASSEVSEGKGTEAFF	TGTGCCAGCAGTGAGGTGTCGGAGGGGAAGGGCACTGAAGCTTTCTTT
NA	TRBV19	NA	TRBJ1-2	CASRSRPGEERNGYTF	TGTGCCAGTAGATCCAGACCCGGGGAGGAACGGAATGGCTACACCTTC
NA	TRBV7-6	NA	TRBJ2-7	CASNESEQYF	TGTGCCAGCAACGAAAGCGAGCAGTACTTC
once	TRBV28	TRBD1	TRBJ1-1	CASSLTGGVTEAFF	TGTGCCAGCAGTTTGACAGGGGGGGTTACTGAAGCTTTCTTT
NA	TRBV7-9	NA	TRBJ2-1	CASSLGLVFVNEQFF	TGTGCCAGCAGCTTAGGATTGGTTTTCGTCAATGAGCAGTTCTTC
NA	TRBV10-1	NA	TRBJ2-7	CASGTFYEQYF	TGCGCCAGCGGGACATTCTACGAGCAGTACTTC
NA	TRBV4-1	NA	TRBJ2-7	CASSQDNWVRGNEQYF	TGCGCCAGCAGCCAAGATAATTGGGTCAGGGGAAACGAGCAGTACTTC